These 8 T cell receptor beta chains originate from one sample sequenced in a study of radiation and T cells in renal cell carcinoma. Here immunoSEQ multiplex PCR was the method, and the copy in TCRdb shows in-frame clones only, minus some. The sample holds 150,000 to 180,000 clones, roughly 90% seen once. The time point is: blood 2 weeks post-SBRT. Noted treatment: 15 Gy SBRT to primary tumor, nephrectomy 4 weeks later. The source was blood, collected from a patient whose treatment included radiotherapy and nephrectomy. The receptor source for this set is a woman between 50 and 59 years old with renal cell carcinoma.

The V and J genes are TRBV5-8 and TRBJ1-5; D ambiguous. This CDR3 is built from 12 residues. The germline V and J ends were trimmed by 0 bases and 7 bases, with 5 bases remaining between them. CDR1 is SGHTS and CDR2 is YDEGEE in the germline V gene. The CDR3 sequence: CASSLDFQPQHF. The CDR3 nucleotides are TGTGCCAGCAGCTTGGATTTCCAGCCCCAGCATTTT. Variable domain in full (rest from reference TRBV5-8 and TRBJ1-5): EAGVTQSPTHLIKTRGQQATLRCSPISGHTSVYWYQQALGLGLQFLLWYDEGEERNRGNFPPRFSGRQFPNYSSELNVNALELEDSALYLCASSLDFQPQHFGDGTRLSIL.

As for this clone: Within the sample, other DNA sequences also encode this same CDR3. The CDR3 nucleotides read TGCGCCAGCAGCTCCGGCCTGAACACTGAAGCTTTCTTT. Amino acid sequence: CASSSGLNTEAFF. The chain couples TRBV5-1 to TRBJ1-1; D gene uncertain. CDR3 length: 13 amino acids. With 3 bases removed from V and 0 bases from J, the gap between germline ends came to 6 bases. Germline V gene data show CDR1 as SGHRS and CDR2 as YFSETQ.

V is TRBV29-1 and J is TRBJ2-1, with D possibly being TRBD2 (6 bases). V was cut by 7 bases and J by 8 bases, with 21 bases left in between. The CDR3 runs to 14 residues. The germline gives CDR1 SQVTM, CDR2 ANQGSEA. CDR3 amino acids: CSASYAFRRDEQFF. CDR3 coding DNA: TGCAGCGCTTCCTACGCCTTTAGGAGGGATGAGCAGTTCTTC.

The chain uses TRBV13 and TRBJ1-3; D gene uncertain. Per germline, CDR1 PRHDT and CDR2 FYEKMQ (reference sequence). The CDR3 has 16 amino acids. V was trimmed by 1 base and J by 0 bases, leaving 10 bases between them. In DNA, the CDR3 is TGTGCCAGCAGCTTAGCAGAAGGGTACTCTGGAAACACCATATATTTT. It yields the protein CASSLAEGYSGNTIYF.

This chain links TRBV2 with TRBJ2-1, with D possibly TRBD2 on 6 matching bases. From germline, CDR1 is SNHLY and CDR2 FYNNEI. Trimming took off 4 bases at V and 2 bases at J, with 18 bases between the two ends. CDR3 length: 17 amino acids. The CDR3 region is CASSAPPGGLTYNEQFF. Here the CDR3 DNA reads TGTGCCAGCAGTGCTCCCCCCGGGGGACTTACCTACAATGAGCAGTTCTTC.

The chain is built from TRBV13 and TRBJ2-3, with 8 bases aligning to TRBD2. The CDR3 runs 16 residues. The ends lost 5 bases at V and 2 bases at J; junction bases unmatched: 9. Looked up from germline, CDR1 is PRHDT and CDR2 is FYEKMQ (reference sequence). The CDR3 region is CASSLVTGGNTDTQYF. The CDR3 region has the DNA TGTGCCAGCAGCCTAGTCACGGGGGGGAACACAGATACGCAGTATTTT. The variable domain in full, with the rest retrieved from reference TRBV13 and TRBJ2-3, is AAGVIQSPRHLIKEKRETATLKCYPIPRHDTVYWYQQGPGQDPQFLISFYEKMQSDKGSIPDRFSAQQFSDYHSELNMSSLELGDSALYFCASSLVTGGNTDTQYFGPGTRLTVL.

This chain joins TRBV12-1 and TRBJ1-2; no DNA check was done on the table's D call, TRBD1. TRBV12-1 is shown as a pseudogene. The CDR3 covers 13 residues. CDR3 region: CASSPLPGDGYTF. CDR3 nucleotide sequence: TGTGCCAGCAGCCCTTTACCAGGGGATGGCTACACCTTC.

The rearrangement links TRBV6-5 to TRBJ2-7; TRBD2 is a possible D gene (7 bases). The V gene's germline CDR1 is MNHEY and CDR2 SVGAGI. The V gene lost 4 bases and the J gene lost 5 bases, with 15 bases spanning the gap. The CDR3 length is 14 residues. CDR3 amino acids: CASSSSGGLDEQYF. As DNA, the CDR3 is TGTGCCAGCAGTTCATCGGGGGGCCTGGACGAGCAGTACTTC.